This T cell receptor beta chain was identified during a study of regulatory T cells in long-lasting Graves disease. Study-level background: Persistent cases took antithyroid drugs over 5 years and stayed TSH receptor antibody positive. Study observations and caveats: Patients with persistent disease shared under 3,500 public clonotypes, outpacing the approximately 920 shared by new patients.

Investigators prepared the TCR beta libraries by applying iRepertoire HTBI primers and Arm-PCR of CDR3 regions. TCRdb reprocessed the multiplex PCR reads via MiXCR and lists one record per CDR3 protein. The table shows some 470,000 distinct CDR3 sequences, with 20% to 25% occurring only once. Time point described: persistent/refractory GD, antithyroid drugs over 5 years with positive TRAb. Preparation of the TCR library used RNA extracted from PBMCs. EDTA tubes received approximately 9.8 milliliters of drawn peripheral blood. At least ten counts were recorded for this clonotype. Its matching antigen is unknown. This TCR derives from a female donor with Graves disease. Source: peripheral blood mononuclear cells (PBMCs), taken when the disease was refractory, from a patient treated with antithyroid drugs.

CDR3 sequence: CSVRALNTEAFF. The CDR3 coding sequence is TGCAGCGTACGGGCTCTGAACACTGAAGCTTTCTTT. The chain has TRBV29-1 and TRBJ1-1, with no clear D. CDR1 is SQVTM, CDR2 ANQGSEA, per germline. V dropped 6 bases and J dropped 0 bases, with 8 bases sitting between them. CDR3 length equals 12 residues.